The sequence of this T cell receptor (beta chain) was determined in a study of T cell responses to AZD1222 COVID-19 vaccine. In germline, CDR1 is SGHAT, CDR2 FQNNGV. Trimming cost V 2 bases and J 9 bases, with 14 bases left between them. The CDR3 sequence is 15 residues long. There are a few counts of this clone. Antigen specificity is unknown. Measured with immunoSEQ multiplex PCR; TCRdb has only the in-frame clones, and not every one. The table lists about 49,000 clones, approximately 80% of them singletons. Overall study findings and caveats: Spike-specific TCR depth and breadth grew after two AZD1222 doses. Of spike-specific TCRs, nearly half reportedly target regions left unmutated in variants.

The sequences come from peripheral blood, collected on day 0 of AZD1222 vaccination. The TCR was taken from an adult in good health. The chain is built from TRBV11-2 and TRBJ1-6; D possibly corresponds to TRBD1 (5 bases). This CDR3 is CASSLTGRGSSPLHF. CDR3 nucleotide sequence: TGTGCCAGCAGCTTAACGGGACGCGGGAGTTCACCCCTCCACTTT.